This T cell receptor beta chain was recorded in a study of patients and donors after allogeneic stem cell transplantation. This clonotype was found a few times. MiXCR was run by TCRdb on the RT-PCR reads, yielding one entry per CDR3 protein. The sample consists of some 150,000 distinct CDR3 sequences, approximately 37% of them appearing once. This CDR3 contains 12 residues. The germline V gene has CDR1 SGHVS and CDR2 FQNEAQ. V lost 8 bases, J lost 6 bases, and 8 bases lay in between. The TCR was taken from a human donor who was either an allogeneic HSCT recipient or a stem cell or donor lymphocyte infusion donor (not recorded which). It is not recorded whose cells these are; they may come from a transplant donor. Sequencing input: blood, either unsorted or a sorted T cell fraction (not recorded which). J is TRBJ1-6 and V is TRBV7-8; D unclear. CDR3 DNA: TGTGCCAGCGGTACTCTTAATTCACCCCTCCACTTT. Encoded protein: CASGTLNSPLHF.